The clone carrying this T cell receptor beta chain was detected many times. Its cognate antigen is unknown. Described time point: newly diagnosed GD, antithyroid drugs for less than 3 months. The authors made the TCR library using RNA they extracted from PBMCs. Enrollment of patients was through an endocrinology department in Xi'an, China. These data originate in a study of regulatory T cells in long-lasting Graves disease. Arm-PCR of CDR3 regions and iRepertoire HTBI primers were the basis on which TCR beta libraries were built. In TCRdb, the multiplex PCR reads were re-called with MiXCR into one record per CDR3 protein. The table includes under 800,000 distinct CDR3 sequences, around 17% detected once. V was pared by 2 bases and J by 6 bases, with 2 bases of the junction left unmatched. CDR1 SGHRS and CDR2 YFSETQ come from the germline V gene. The CDR3 sequence is 14 residues long. Points from the study as a whole: Fewer public clonotypes were shared by new patients (966) than by persistent patients (approximately 2,700).

In addition, the sample was reused for a study of T cells in Graves' hyperthyroidism and ophthalmopathy. From that report: Among clonotypes expanded in thyroid above 0.001, most were also found in blood.

This material consisted of peripheral blood mononuclear cells (PBMCs), taken at new diagnosis, from a patient treated with antithyroid drugs. The chain joins TRBV5-1 to TRBJ1-4; 9 bases align to TRBD1. This receptor was identified in a woman aged 25 to 45 with Graves disease. The CDR3 DNA reads as TGCGCCAGCAGCTTACAGGGGGCGGATGAAAAACTGTTTTTT. Its translation: CASSLQGADEKLFF.